Below, 13 T cell receptor beta chains from the same sample are listed, as sequenced in a study of molecular identifiers for immune sequencing clone quantification. TCRdb recomputed calls from the PCR reads with MiXCR, one row per CDR3 protein. In the table there are under 600,000 distinct CDR3 sequences, 20% to 25% of which are singletons. Sequences were obtained from naive CD8+ T cells from blood, with Jurkat cell RNA spiked in. The subset is: FACS-sorted CD8+CD4-CCR7+CD45RA+ naive T cells. The receptor source for this set is a human donor in good health. Some libraries in this study had Jurkat cell RNA spiked in.

This clonotype was observed many times. The J gene is TRBJ2-1, the V gene TRBV7-2, with no clear D. The V and J ends lost 1 base and 6 bases respectively, with 7 bases between them. The CDR3 has 13 amino acids. Germline CDR1 is SGHTA and CDR2 is FQGNSA. The CDR3 sequence: CASSLGRANEQFF. CDR3 sequence (DNA): TGTGCCAGCAGCTTAGGACGGGCCAATGAGCAGTTCTTC.

The CDR3 DNA reads TGTGCCAGTAGACAGACAGGGAGGGCAGATACGCAGTATTTT. It encodes CASRQTGRADTQYF. The V call is TRBV19, the J call TRBJ2-3; perhaps D is TRBD1 or TRBD2 (7 bases each). With 6 bases removed from V and 4 bases from J, the gap between germline ends came to 14 bases. The CDR3 loop spans 14 amino acids. Germline lookup yields CDR1 LNHDA and CDR2 SQIVND (reference sequence).

This clonotype has a count of ten or more. The genes are TRBV4-3 and TRBJ2-7, with 13 bases lining up with TRBD2. V trimming: 4 bases; J trimming: 5 bases; junction bases outside the gene matches: 2. CDR1 and CDR2 (germline): LGHNA, YSLEER. The CDR3 extends over 14 amino acids. The CDR3 loop reads CASSPGTSGNEQYF. The CDR3 DNA is TGCGCCAGCAGCCCGGGGACTAGCGGGAACGAGCAGTACTTC.

The J gene is TRBJ1-6, the V gene TRBV27, with D perhaps matching TRBD1 (5 bases). This CDR3 is built from 15 residues. CDR1 is MNHEY, CDR2 SMNVEV, per germline (reference sequence). Trimming cost V 0 bases and J 7 bases, with 10 bases left between them. The DNA of the CDR3 is TGTGCCAGCAGTTTATCGGCCAGGGCCAATTCACCCCTCCACTTT. It codes for CASSLSARANSPLHF.

In its sample, this clonotype was seen a few times. The chain joins TRBV2 to TRBJ1-1; D is undetermined. This CDR3 is built from 11 residues. The germline V gene encodes CDR1 SNHLY and CDR2 FYNNEI. The V end lost 8 bases, the J end lost 7 bases, and 11 bases lay between the germline ends. The CDR3 region has the DNA TGTGCCAGCTGCGACGCCCGTGAAGCTTTCTTT. Protein sequence: CASCDAREAFF. Drawing the rest from reference TRBV2 and TRBJ1-1, the complete variable domain is EPEVTQTPSHQVTQMGQEVILRCVPISNHLYFYWYRQILGQKVEFLVSFYNNEISEKSEIFDDQFSVERPDGSNFTLKIRSTKLEDSAMYFCASCDAREAFFGQGTRLTVV.

In this sample, this clonotype turned up many times. The rearrangement links TRBV5-4 to TRBJ1-2, with D perhaps TRBD1 (6 bases). The V end was cut by 6 bases, the J end by 3 bases, with 27 bases between. Germline assignment: CDR1 SGHNT and CDR2 YYREEE (reference sequence). The CDR3 extends over 18 amino acids. The CDR3 nucleotides read TGTGCCAGCACCAATACAGGGTTGGATCCGCTATCTCACTATGGCTACACCTTC. The encoded protein is CASTNTGLDPLSHYGYTF.

Many counts were recorded for this clonotype. This chain connects TRBV20-1 to TRBJ2-7, with D possibly being TRBD1 or TRBD2 (5 bases each). Per the germline V gene, CDR1 is DFQATT and CDR2 is SNEGSKA (reference sequence). This CDR3 has 13 residues. V lost 0 bases and J 3 bases, leaving 9 bases between the germline ends. The CDR3 sequence is CSARDWDGYEQYF. In nucleotides, the CDR3 is TGCAGTGCTAGAGATTGGGACGGCTACGAGCAGTACTTC.

This clonotype was seen many times. This sequence joins TRBV2 and TRBJ1-1; a possible D gene is TRBD1 (6 bases). CDR1 and CDR2 from the germline V gene are SNHLY and FYNNEI. The CDR3 totals 15 residues. V lost 7 bases, J lost 3 bases, and 18 bases lay in between. The DNA for the CDR3 is TGTGCCAGCAAAGAAAGGCCAGGGGCGTACACTGAAGCTTTCTTT. This encodes CASKERPGAYTEAFF.

The gene calls are TRBV6-2 or TRBV6-3 and TRBJ2-3; a weak D match, TRBD1 (5 bases). The length of the CDR3 is 15 residues. Germline CDR1 reads MNHEY; CDR2 reads SVGEGT. V gave up 4 bases and J gave up 2 bases, with 13 bases separating them. DNA of the CDR3: TGTGCCAGCAGTTTTAGACTGGACAACACAGATACGCAGTATTTT. It encodes CASSFRLDNTDTQYF.

The table lists this clonotype with many counts. V usage is TRBV29-1 and J usage is TRBJ2-7; D perhaps matches TRBD1 (5 bases). CDR3 length equals 13 residues. Germline V gene lookup returns CDR1 SQVTM and CDR2 ANQGSEA. Trimming shortened V by 0 bases and J by 3 bases, and 9 bases separated the two germline ends. CDR3 DNA sequence: TGCAGCGTTGAAGATCCCAGGGACTACGAGCAGTACTTC. Protein product: CSVEDPRDYEQYF.

This clonotype was recorded many times. The chain carries TRBV7-6 and TRBJ2-5; 14 positions match TRBD2. V shed 4 bases, J shed 4 bases, and the junction held 2 bases outside the gene matches. The CDR3 length is 15 residues. Looked up from germline, CDR1 is SGHVS and CDR2 is FNYEAQ. The CDR3 coding sequence is TGTGCCAGCAGCTCGGGACTAGCGGGGGTAGAGACCCAGTACTTC. It specifies CASSSGLAGVETQYF.

This clonotype was counted at least ten times. The chain is built from TRBV9 and TRBJ1-3; 9 bases align to TRBD1. This CDR3 region has 16 residues. With V trimmed by 3 bases and J by 2 bases, 6 bases remained unmatched. Germline loops: CDR1 SGDLS, CDR2 YYNGEE. The CDR3 loop reads CASSEGQGLPGNTIYF. The CDR3 DNA reads as TGTGCCAGCAGCGAGGGACAGGGTCTTCCTGGAAACACCATATATTTT.

The V call is TRBV15, the J call TRBJ2-3, with D unresolved. V was cut by 10 bases and J by 3 bases, with 14 bases left in between. Germline assignment: CDR1 LNHNV and CDR2 YYDKDF (reference sequence). The CDR3 loop spans 13 amino acids. The CDR3 DNA follows: TGTGCCATCGGCGAGGAAAGGACAGATACGCAGTATTTT. This codes for CAIGEERTDTQYF.